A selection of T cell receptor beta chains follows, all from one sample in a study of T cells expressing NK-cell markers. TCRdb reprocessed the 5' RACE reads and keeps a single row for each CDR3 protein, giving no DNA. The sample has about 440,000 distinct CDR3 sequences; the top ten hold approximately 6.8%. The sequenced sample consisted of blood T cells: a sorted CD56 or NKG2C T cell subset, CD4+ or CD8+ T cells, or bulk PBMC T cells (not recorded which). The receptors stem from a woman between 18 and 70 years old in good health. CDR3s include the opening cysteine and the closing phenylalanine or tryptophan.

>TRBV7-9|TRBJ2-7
CASSLGGTRGEQYF
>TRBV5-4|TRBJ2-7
CASSLSLAAYEQYF
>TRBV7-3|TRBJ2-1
CASSSDRDRGGGEQFF
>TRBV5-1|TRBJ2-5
CASSLGVAQMGETQYF
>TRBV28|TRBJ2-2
CASSFGQGVYTGELFF
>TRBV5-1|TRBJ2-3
CASSPPTARGTDTQYF
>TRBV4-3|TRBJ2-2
CASSLGSGSPGELFF
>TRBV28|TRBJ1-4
CAIRGLGVATNEKLFF
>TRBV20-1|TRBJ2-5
CSARGARQGMEETQYF
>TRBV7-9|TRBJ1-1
CASSSPGDSQNTEAFF
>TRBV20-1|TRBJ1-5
CSASGSTTGETQHF
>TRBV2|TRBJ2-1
CASRADEEQFF
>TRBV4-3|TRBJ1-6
CASRPNAGNSSPLHF
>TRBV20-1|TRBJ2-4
CSASPVKNIQYF
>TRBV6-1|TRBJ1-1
CASRTGAASTNTEAFF
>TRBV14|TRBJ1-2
CASSQEARSGYTF
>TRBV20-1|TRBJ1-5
CSARDPGGDRDQPQHF
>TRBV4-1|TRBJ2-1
CASSARTSFYNEQFF
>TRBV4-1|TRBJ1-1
CASSPDRSEAFF
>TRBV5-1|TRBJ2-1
CASSLVSLDEQFF
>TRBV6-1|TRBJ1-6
CASTRSSYNSPLHF
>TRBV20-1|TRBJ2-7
CSAVIAGAFREQYF
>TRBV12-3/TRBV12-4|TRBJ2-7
CASSARQAISYEQYF
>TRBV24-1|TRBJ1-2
CATSASQGLGYGYTF
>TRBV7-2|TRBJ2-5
CASSLEGLAQETQYF
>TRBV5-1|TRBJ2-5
CASSPGGQGYETQYF
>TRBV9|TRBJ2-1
CASSVRLGVSYNEQFF
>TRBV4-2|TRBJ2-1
CASSHPPGLAGGDEQFF
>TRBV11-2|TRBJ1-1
CASSLDRTPGTEAFF
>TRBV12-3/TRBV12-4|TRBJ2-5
CASSLDSQAIRRF
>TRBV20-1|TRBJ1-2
CSAYRDSIYGYTF
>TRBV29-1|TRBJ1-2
CSVPGQAYGYTF
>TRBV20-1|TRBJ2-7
CSAREGRAISYEQYF
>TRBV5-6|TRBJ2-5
CASSLVGQTQETQYF
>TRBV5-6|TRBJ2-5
CASSVVFEETQYF
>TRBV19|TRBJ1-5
CASSPTGAINQPQHF